These T cell receptor beta chains were read from a single sample in a study of vaccination effects on CD4 cells after COVID-19. Libraries were prepared by immunoSEQ multiplex PCR; TCRdb keeps only in-frame clonotypes and omits some of them. The sample carries about 27,000 clones, 55% to 75% recorded once. Their cognate antigens are unknown. Sequencing was performed on CD4+ T cells from PBMCs cultured with SARS-CoV-2 spike peptides, taken before COVID-19 vaccination. Every receptor here comes from a human donor who received a COVID-19 vaccine. The CDR3 runs from the conserved cysteine through the conserved F or W. A D gene is named only where the DNA matches it firmly. A clone size is listed for some rows: how often the clone was seen (once, few, many), or a class if it is expanded.

V gene	J gene	clone size	D gene	CDR3 DNA	CDR3 protein
TRBV4-2	TRBJ1-1	.	TRBD1	TGTGCCAGCAGCCAAGAATCAGGGGGGGCGCGGGGCACTGAAGCTTTCTTT	CASSQESGGARGTEAFF
TRBV9	TRBJ1-2	.	.	TGTGCCAGCAGCCCCCCGACCAGGGGCTATGGCTACACCTTC	CASSPPTRGYGYTF
TRBV4-2	TRBJ2-1	once	TRBD2	TGTGCCAGCAGCCAAGAAGCGACTAGCGGGAGCTCCTACAATGAGCAGTTCTTC	CASSQEATSGSSYNEQFF
TRBV9	TRBJ1-6	.	TRBD1	TGTGCCAGCAGCGTAGAGGCAGGGGGCGCCTATAATTCACCCCTCCACTTT	CASSVEAGGAYNSPLHF
TRBV18	TRBJ2-2	.	.	TGTGCCAGCTCATTTCTTGTTGCGGACGGGGAGCTGTTTTTT	CASSFLVADGELFF
TRBV19	TRBJ2-1	.	TRBD2	TGTGCCAGTAGTACCCAGAGGAGCGGGAGTTGGAATGAGCAGTTCTTC	CASSTQRSGSWNEQFF
TRBV12-3/TRBV12-4	TRBJ1-2	.	.	TGTGCCAGCAGTCCAACCACTCCCAATGGCTACACCTTC	CASSPTTPNGYTF
TRBV5-1	TRBJ1-2	once	.	TGCGCCAGCAGCTCGAGGGCCCAGACTAACTATGGCTACACCTTC	CASSSRAQTNYGYTF
TRBV6-5	TRBJ2-5	.	.	TGTGCCAGCAGTTACTCCACCGGGCGGGAGACCCAGTACTTC	CASSYSTGRETQYF
TRBV3-1/TRBV3-2	TRBJ1-2	.	.	TGTGCCAGCAGCCCGGACAGTAACTATGGCTACACCTTC	CASSPDSNYGYTF
TRBV29-1	TRBJ1-5	few	.	TGCAGCGTTGAAGATTTTCCCGAACGAGCCCAGCATTTT	CSVEDFPERAQHF
TRBV2	TRBJ2-1	.	.	TGTGCCAGCGGACAGACTTACAATGAGCAGTTCTTC	CASGQTYNEQFF
TRBV27	TRBJ2-6	few	TRBD1	TGTGCCAGCAGACTAGGGACAGCTGGGGCCAACGTCCTGACTTTC	CASRLGTAGANVLTF
TRBV7-2	TRBJ2-5	.	.	TGTGCCAGCAGCTTAGCCGGGACTTTCCAAGAGACCCAGTACTTC	CASSLAGTFQETQYF
TRBV29-1	TRBJ2-5	.	TRBD1	TGCAGCGCCCAGGGACAGGTGGAGACCCAGTACTTC	CSAQGQVETQYF
TRBV6-6	TRBJ2-7	few	TRBD1	TGTGCCAGCAGTTACGAGGGGGCGTACGAGCAGTACTTC	CASSYEGAYEQYF
TRBV2	TRBJ1-5	.	.	TGTGCCAGCAGAGGGACGGGCAATCAGCCCCAGCATTTT	CASRGTGNQPQHF